Following are 5 T cell receptor beta chains from one sample sequenced in a study of shared clonotypes between healthy human individuals. The data were produced by immunoSEQ multiplex PCR, yet TCRdb's version contains in-frame clones alone and is incomplete. The sample has about 2.4 million clones; over 85% are singletons. The sample taken for sequencing was naive CD4+ T cells from PBMCs. Subset meaning: CD45RA+ positively selected. These receptors all come from a man aged 18 to 30 in good health. Some clones in this sample may be carry-over from other donors' samples.

This clone is a singleton in its sample. Other DNA sequences from this sample encode an identical CDR3 as well. The rearrangement links TRBV18 to TRBJ1-5, with 9 bases identical to TRBD1. This CDR3 is 15 amino acids long. Unmatched junction bases numbered 5, after V lost 5 bases and J lost 3 bases. The germline V gene has CDR1 KGHSH and CDR2 LQKENI. The CDR3 here is CASSSGTGSNQPQHF. For the CDR3, the DNA is TGTGCCAGCTCATCTGGGACAGGGTCCAATCAGCCCCAGCATTTT.

The rearrangement joins TRBV30 to TRBJ1-5, with 9 positions matching TRBD1. This CDR3 is built from 17 residues. V lost 0 bases, J lost 2 bases, and 8 bases stayed unmatched. The V gene's germline CDR1 is GTSNPN and CDR2 SVGIG (reference sequence). CDR3 DNA sequence: TGTGCCTGGAGTGTATCAACGGGGACAGGGCGCAATCAGCCCCAGCATTTT. It yields the protein CAWSVSTGTGRNQPQHF.

The rearrangement joins TRBV30 to TRBJ2-1, with 7 bases that match TRBD1. Per the germline V gene, CDR1 is GTSNPN and CDR2 is SVGIG (reference sequence). The J segment lost 7 bases and the V segment lost 4 bases, leaving 13 bases of the junction unmatched. The CDR3 contains 15 residues. The CDR3 region has the DNA TGTGCCTGGAAAAGCCGGGACAGCGACATGAATGAGCAGTTCTTC. Amino acid sequence: CAWKSRDSDMNEQFF.

Note on this clone: A junction end diverges from the germline sequence, so it may reflect a read error. This chain connects TRBV9 to TRBJ2-2, with D uncertain. This CDR3 comprises 12 residues. Germline V CDR1 and CDR2: SGDLS, YYNGEE. The CDR3 coding sequence is TGTGCCAGCAGCCTGAACCCCGGGGAGCTGTTTTTT. Amino acids: CASSLNPGELFF.

The chain joins TRBV5-1 to TRBJ2-3, with 8 positions matching TRBD1. Germline V gene sequence: CDR1 SGHRS, CDR2 YFSETQ. This CDR3 is built from 15 residues. After removal of 5 bases from V and 3 bases from J, the junction contained 8 bases not matched to a gene. CDR3 in amino acids: CASSRDRGDTDTQYF. For the CDR3, the DNA is TGCGCCAGCAGTCGAGACAGGGGTGATACAGATACGCAGTATTTT. The full variable domain, with the rest looked up from reference TRBV5-1 and TRBJ2-3, is KAGVTQTPRYLIKTRGQQVTLSCSPISGHRSVSWYQQTPGQGLQFLFEYFSETQRNKGNFPGRFSGRQFSNSRSEMNVSTLELGDSALYLCASSRDRGDTDTQYFGPGTRLTVL.